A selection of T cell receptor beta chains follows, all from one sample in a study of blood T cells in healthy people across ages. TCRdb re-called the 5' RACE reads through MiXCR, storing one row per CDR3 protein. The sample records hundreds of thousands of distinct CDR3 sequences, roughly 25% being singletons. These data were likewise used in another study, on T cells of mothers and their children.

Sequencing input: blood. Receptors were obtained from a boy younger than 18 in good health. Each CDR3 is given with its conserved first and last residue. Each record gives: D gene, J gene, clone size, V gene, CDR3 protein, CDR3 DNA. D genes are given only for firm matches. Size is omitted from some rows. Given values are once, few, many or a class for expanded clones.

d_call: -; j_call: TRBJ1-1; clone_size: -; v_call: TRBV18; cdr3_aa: CASSPTQATEAFF; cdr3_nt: TGTGCCAGCTCACCTACGCAGGCCACTGAAGCTTTCTTT
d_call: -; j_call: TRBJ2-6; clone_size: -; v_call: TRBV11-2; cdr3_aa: CASSFLREANVLTF; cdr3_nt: TGTGCCAGCAGCTTCCTAAGAGAGGCCAACGTCCTGACTTTC
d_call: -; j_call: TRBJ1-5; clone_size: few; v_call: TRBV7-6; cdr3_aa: CASSLGQGFVQPQHF; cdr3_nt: TGTGCCAGCAGCTTAGGGCAGGGGTTCGTTCAGCCCCAGCATTTT
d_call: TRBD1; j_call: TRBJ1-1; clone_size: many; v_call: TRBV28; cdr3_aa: CASSPGTGAHTEAFF; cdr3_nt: TGTGCCAGCAGTCCCGGGACAGGGGCCCACACTGAAGCTTTCTTT
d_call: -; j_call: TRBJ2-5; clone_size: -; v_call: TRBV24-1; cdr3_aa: CATSDPAELETQYF; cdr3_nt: TGTGCCACCAGTGATCCGGCAGAACTAGAGACCCAGTACTTC
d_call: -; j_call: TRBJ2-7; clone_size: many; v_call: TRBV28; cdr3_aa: CASSLAESYEQYF; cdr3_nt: TGTGCCAGCAGCTTAGCGGAGTCCTACGAGCAGTACTTC
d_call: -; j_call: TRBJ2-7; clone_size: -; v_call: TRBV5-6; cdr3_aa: CASSSSPDGPPEQYF; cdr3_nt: TGTGCCAGCAGTTCGAGCCCGGACGGGCCTCCGGAGCAGTACTTC
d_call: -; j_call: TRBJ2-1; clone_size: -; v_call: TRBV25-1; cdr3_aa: CASSEVGSDNEQFF; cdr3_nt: TGTGCCAGCAGTGAGGTTGGCAGCGACAATGAGCAGTTCTTC
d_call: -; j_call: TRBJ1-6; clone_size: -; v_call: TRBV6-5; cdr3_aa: CATEAGRGNSPLHF; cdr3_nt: TGTGCCACCGAGGCGGGACGGGGCAATTCACCCCTCCACTTT
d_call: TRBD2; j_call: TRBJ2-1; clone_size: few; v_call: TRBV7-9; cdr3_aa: CASSFPIWEGTSGYNEQFF; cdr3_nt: TGTGCCAGCAGCTTCCCCATTTGGGAGGGGACTAGCGGCTACAATGAGCAGTTCTTC
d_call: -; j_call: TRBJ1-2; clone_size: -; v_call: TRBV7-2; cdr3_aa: CASSWAGSADGNTF; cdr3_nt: TGTGCCAGCAGTTGGGCAGGGTCCGCGGATGGCAACACCTTC
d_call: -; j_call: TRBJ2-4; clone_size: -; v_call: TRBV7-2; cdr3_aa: CASNIGSIPDIQYF; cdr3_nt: TGTGCCAGCAACATAGGTAGTATTCCGGACATTCAGTACTTC
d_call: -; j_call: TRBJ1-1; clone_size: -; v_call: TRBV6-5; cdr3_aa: CASSYWDGTYTEAFF; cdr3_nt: TGTGCCAGCAGTTACTGGGATGGAACATACACTGAAGCTTTCTTT
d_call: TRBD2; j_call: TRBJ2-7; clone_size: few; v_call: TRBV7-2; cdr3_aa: CASSAGPGGEQYF; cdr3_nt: TGTGCCAGCAGCGCAGGACCGGGGGGGGAGCAGTACTTC
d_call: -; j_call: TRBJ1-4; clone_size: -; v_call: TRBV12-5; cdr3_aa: CASGSSLNEKLFF; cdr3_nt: TGTGCTAGTGGTTCGTCTCTTAATGAAAAACTGTTTTTT
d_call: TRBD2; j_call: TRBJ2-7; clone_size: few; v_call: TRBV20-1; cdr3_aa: CSARDRLAVSSYEQYF; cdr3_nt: TGCAGTGCTAGAGATAGGCTAGCGGTTAGCTCCTACGAGCAGTACTTC
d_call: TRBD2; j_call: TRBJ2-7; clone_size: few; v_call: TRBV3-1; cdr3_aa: CASSQASGRYYEQYF; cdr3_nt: TGTGCCAGCAGCCAAGCTAGCGGGAGATACTACGAGCAGTACTTC
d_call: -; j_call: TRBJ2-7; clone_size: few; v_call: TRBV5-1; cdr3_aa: CASSLSGQAGNEQYF; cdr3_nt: TGCGCCAGCAGCTTGTCGGGGCAGGCCGGCAACGAGCAGTACTTC
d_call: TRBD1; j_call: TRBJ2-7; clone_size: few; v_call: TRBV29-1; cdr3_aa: CSVEDGQGVNYEQYF; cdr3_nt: TGCAGCGTTGAAGATGGTCAGGGGGTAAACTACGAGCAGTACTTC
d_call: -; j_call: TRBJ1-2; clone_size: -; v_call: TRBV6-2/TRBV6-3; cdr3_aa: CASTKGEGFGYTF; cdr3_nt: TGTGCCAGCACCAAGGGAGAGGGCTTCGGCTACACCTTC
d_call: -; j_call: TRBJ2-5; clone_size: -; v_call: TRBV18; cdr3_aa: CASLPDRSKETQYF; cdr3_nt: TGTGCCAGCTTACCAGACAGGAGTAAAGAGACCCAGTACTTC
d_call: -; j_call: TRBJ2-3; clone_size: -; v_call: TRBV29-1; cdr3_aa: CSVVGYPDTQYF; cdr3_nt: TGCAGCGTTGTGGGGTACCCAGATACGCAGTATTTT
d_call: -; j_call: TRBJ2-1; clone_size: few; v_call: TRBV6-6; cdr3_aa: CASSYSNGADSYNEQFF; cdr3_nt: TGTGCCAGCAGTTACTCGAATGGGGCGGACTCCTACAATGAGCAGTTCTTC
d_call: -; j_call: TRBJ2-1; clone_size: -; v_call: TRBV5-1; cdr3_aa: CASSSRDREVSFF; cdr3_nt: TGCGCCAGCAGCTCACGAGACAGGGAGGTTTCGTTCTTC
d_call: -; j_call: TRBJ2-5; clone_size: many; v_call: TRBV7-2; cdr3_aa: CASSLGLWRQETQYF; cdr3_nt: TGTGCCAGCAGCTTAGGACTGTGGCGGCAAGAGACCCAGTACTTC
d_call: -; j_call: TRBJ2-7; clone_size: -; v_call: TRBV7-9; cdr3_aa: CASSWGPTQSEQYF; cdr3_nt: TGTGCCAGCAGCTGGGGGCCAACCCAGAGCGAGCAGTACTTC
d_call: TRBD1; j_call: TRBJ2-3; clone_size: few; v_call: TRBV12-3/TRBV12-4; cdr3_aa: CASSRLGTGGTDTQYF; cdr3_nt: TGTGCCAGCAGCCGACTTGGGACAGGGGGGACAGATACGCAGTATTTT
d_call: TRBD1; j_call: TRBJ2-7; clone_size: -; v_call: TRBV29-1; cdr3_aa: CSVHPGTGSYEQYF; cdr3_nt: TGCAGCGTCCACCCCGGGACAGGGAGCTACGAGCAGTACTTC
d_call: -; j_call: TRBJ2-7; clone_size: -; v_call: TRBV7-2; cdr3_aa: CASSLFGTTYEQYF; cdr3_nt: TGTGCCAGCAGCTTATTTGGGACAACTTACGAGCAGTACTTC
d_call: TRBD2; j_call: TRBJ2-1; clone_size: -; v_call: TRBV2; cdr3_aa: CASSGLAGGIVWSQNEQFF; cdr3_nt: TGTGCCAGCAGTGGACTAGCGGGAGGAATTGTTTGGTCGCAGAATGAGCAGTTCTTC
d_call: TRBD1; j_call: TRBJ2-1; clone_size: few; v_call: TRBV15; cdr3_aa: CATRDRRGNEQFF; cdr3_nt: TGTGCCACCCGGGACAGGCGGGGCAATGAGCAGTTCTTC
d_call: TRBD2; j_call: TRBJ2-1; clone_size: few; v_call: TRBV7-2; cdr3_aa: CASSLVAGDNEQFF; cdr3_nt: TGTGCCAGCAGCTTAGTAGCGGGGGACAATGAGCAGTTCTTC
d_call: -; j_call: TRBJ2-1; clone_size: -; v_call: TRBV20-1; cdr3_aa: CSARNMLDSSYNEQFF; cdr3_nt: TGCAGTGCTAGAAACATGTTGGACAGCAGCTACAATGAGCAGTTCTTC
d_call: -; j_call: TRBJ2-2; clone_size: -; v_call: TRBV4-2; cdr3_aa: CASSQDRPYTGELFF; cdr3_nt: TGTGCCAGCAGCCAAGATCGGCCATACACCGGGGAGCTGTTTTTT
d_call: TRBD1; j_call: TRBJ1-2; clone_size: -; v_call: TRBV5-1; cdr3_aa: CASSLEEGAPYGYTF; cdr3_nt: TGCGCCAGCAGCTTGGAGGAGGGGGCCCCCTATGGCTACACCTTC
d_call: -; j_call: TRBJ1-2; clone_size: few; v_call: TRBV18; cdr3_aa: CASSSLAIAEANYGYTF; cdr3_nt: TGTGCCAGCTCATCTCTCGCTATCGCTGAAGCTAACTATGGCTACACCTTC
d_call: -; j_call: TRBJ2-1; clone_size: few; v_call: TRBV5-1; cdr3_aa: CASSLEWPNSYNEQFF; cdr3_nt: TGCGCCAGCAGCTTGGAGTGGCCGAACTCCTACAATGAGCAGTTCTTC
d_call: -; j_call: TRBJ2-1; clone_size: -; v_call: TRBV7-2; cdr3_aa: CASSLWGPSSYNEQFF; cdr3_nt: TGTGCCAGCAGCTTATGGGGCCCAAGCTCCTACAATGAGCAGTTCTTC
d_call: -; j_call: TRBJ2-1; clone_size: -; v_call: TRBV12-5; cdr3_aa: CASGAKRLSEVHNEQFF; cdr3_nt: TGTGCTAGTGGAGCCAAACGTCTTAGCGAAGTCCACAATGAGCAGTTCTTC
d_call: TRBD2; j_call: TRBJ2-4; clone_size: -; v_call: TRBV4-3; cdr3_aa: CASSQGLAETNIQYF; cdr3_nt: TGCGCCAGCAGCCAAGGCCTAGCGGAGACAAACATTCAGTACTTC
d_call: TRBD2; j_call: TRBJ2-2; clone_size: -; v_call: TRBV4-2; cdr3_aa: CASSQGRRPLAGETGELFF; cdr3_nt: TGTGCCAGCAGCCAAGGCCGCCGGCCGCTAGCGGGGGAAACCGGGGAGCTGTTTTTT
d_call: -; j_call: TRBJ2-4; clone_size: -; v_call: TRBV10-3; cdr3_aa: CAISESQGTDIQYF; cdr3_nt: TGTGCCATCAGTGAGTCTCAGGGGACTGACATTCAGTACTTC
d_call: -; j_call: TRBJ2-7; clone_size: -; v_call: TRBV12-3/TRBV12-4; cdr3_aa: CASSKEGRDYF; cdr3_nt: TGTGCCAGCAGTAAGGAGGGCAGAGACTACTTC
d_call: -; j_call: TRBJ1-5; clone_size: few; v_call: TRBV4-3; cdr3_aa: CASSQDNKGLQPQHF; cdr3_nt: TGCGCCAGCAGCCAAGATAACAAGGGGCTTCAGCCCCAGCATTTT
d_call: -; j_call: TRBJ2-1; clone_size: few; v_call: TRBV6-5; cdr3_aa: CASSGEGRQFF; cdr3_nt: TGTGCCAGCAGTGGCGAGGGCCGACAGTTCTTC
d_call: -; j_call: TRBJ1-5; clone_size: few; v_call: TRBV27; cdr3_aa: CASSLTAGVSNQPQHF; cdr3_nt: TGTGCCAGCAGTTTAACGGCAGGGGTGAGCAATCAGCCCCAGCATTTT
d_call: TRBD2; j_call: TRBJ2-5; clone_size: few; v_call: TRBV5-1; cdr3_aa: CASSSGGTSGETQYF; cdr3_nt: TGCGCCAGCAGCTCCGGGGGGACTAGCGGCGAGACCCAGTACTTC
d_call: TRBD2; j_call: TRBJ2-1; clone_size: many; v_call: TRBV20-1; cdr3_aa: CSAEPGLAVNEQFF; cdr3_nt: TGCAGTGCGGAACCGGGACTAGCGGTTAATGAGCAGTTCTTC
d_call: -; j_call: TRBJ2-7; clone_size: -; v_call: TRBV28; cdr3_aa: CASSSPGKREQYF; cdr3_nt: TGTGCCAGCAGTTCTCCCGGAAAGCGCGAGCAGTACTTC
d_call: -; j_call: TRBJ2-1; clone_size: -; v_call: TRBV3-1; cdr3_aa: CASTLDGSSYNEQFF; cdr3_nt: TGTGCCAGCACCCTCGACGGTAGCTCCTACAATGAGCAGTTCTTC
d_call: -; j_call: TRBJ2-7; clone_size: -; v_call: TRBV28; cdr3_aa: CASSTGTRGYEQYF; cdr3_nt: TGTGCCAGCAGTACTGGGACACGGGGCTACGAGCAGTACTTC
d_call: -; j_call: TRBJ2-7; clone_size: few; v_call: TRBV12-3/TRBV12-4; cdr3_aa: CASSVLNYEQYF; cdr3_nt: TGTGCCAGCAGTGTGCTTAACTACGAGCAGTACTTC
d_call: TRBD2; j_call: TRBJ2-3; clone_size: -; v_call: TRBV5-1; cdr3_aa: CASSSQTSGPTDTQYF; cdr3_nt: TGCGCCAGCAGCTCCCAGACTAGCGGGCCCACAGATACGCAGTATTTT
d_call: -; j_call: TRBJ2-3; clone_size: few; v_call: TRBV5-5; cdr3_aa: CASSLLVPSYTDTQYF; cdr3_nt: TGTGCCAGCAGTTTACTAGTCCCGTCTTACACAGATACGCAGTATTTT
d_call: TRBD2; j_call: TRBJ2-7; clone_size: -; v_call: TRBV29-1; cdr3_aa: CSVGASGPYEQYF; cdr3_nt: TGCAGCGTTGGGGCTAGCGGTCCCTACGAGCAGTACTTC
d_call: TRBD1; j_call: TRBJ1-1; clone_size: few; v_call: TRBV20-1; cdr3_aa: CSARDLAGGELNTEAFF; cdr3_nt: TGCAGTGCTAGAGATCTCGCAGGGGGCGAATTGAACACTGAAGCTTTCTTT